The 31 T cell receptor beta chains presented below share a single source sample, sequenced in a study of beta chain features in type 1 diabetes. Sequenced material consisted of expressed TCRB transcripts (all of the isolated RNA was reverse transcribed). Measured with immunoSEQ multiplex PCR; TCRdb has only the in-frame clones, and not every one. The sample has some 640,000 clones, over 12% seen once. These receptors' targets are unknown. The study, taken as a whole, reports: TCRB CDR3 length was moderately but significantly reduced in all four CD4+ subsets of Type 1 diabetes patients.

What was sequenced was naive CD4+ T cells from blood. The source of these receptors is a man between 18 and 29 years old with type 1 diabetes.

This clone was picked up one time. The V gene is TRBV6-1, the J gene TRBJ1-5, with a possible D match to TRBD1 (6 bases). The CDR3 has 17 residues. The germline gives CDR1 MNHNS, CDR2 SASEGT. Trimming left V 2 bases short and J 6 bases short, with 20 bases between. The CDR3 region has the DNA TGTGCCAGCAGTGAATATCGGTCAGGGGAAGATAGTCAGCCCCAGCATTTT. Translating it yields CASSEYRSGEDSQPQHF.

CDR3: CASSQDLAVDYGYTF. The CDR3 region has the DNA TGCGCCAGCAGCCAAGATCTGGCAGTTGACTATGGCTACACCTTC. The V and J genes are TRBV4-1 and TRBJ1-2; no firm D call. The CDR3 is 15 residues long. V was shortened by 0 bases and J by 3 bases, with 11 bases between the two germline ends. Per the germline V gene, CDR1 is MGHRA and CDR2 is YSYEKL.

This chain uses TRBV5-6 with TRBJ2-7; D perhaps matches TRBD1 (6 bases). Trimming removed 1 base at V and 2 bases at J, with 7 bases between. The CDR3 sequence is 13 residues long. Germline lookup yields CDR1 SGHDT and CDR2 YYEEEE. CDR3 residues: CASSLQGTYEQYF. CDR3 nucleotides: TGTGCCAGCAGCTTGCAGGGGACCTACGAGCAGTACTTC. Full variable domain (rest looked up from reference TRBV5-6 and TRBJ2-7): DAGVTQSPTHLIKTRGQQVTLRCSPKSGHDTVSWYQQALGQGPQFIFQYYEEEERQRGNFPDRFSGHQFPNYSSELNVNALLLGDSALYLCASSLQGTYEQYFGPGTRLTVT.

About this clone: A read error may explain this, as a much larger clone is one base away. The chain carries TRBV7-3 and TRBJ2-1; unclear D gene. The CDR3 has 11 residues. CDR1 SGHTA and CDR2 FQGTGA come from the germline V gene. Trimming cost V 2 bases and J 5 bases, with 1 base left between them. The chain's CDR3 is CASSLDNEQFF. CDR3 sequence (DNA): TGTGCCAGCAGCTTAGACAATGAGCAGTTCTTC.

This clone was seen only a few times. The chain couples TRBV5-4 to TRBJ2-5; 14 bases align to TRBD2. CDR1 and CDR2 from the germline V gene are SGHNT and YYREEE (reference sequence). This CDR3 comprises 18 residues. J lost 1 base, V lost 0 bases, and 5 bases had no gene match. The CDR3 loop reads CASSLGTSGRRGQETQYF. DNA for the CDR3: TGTGCCAGCAGCTTGGGGACTAGCGGGAGGCGGGGCCAAGAGACCCAGTACTTC.

This chain links TRBV18 with TRBJ1-4; 9 bases line up with TRBD1. V dropped 3 bases and J dropped 8; count of bases not matched to a gene: 10. This CDR3 is built from 16 residues. In germline, CDR1 is KGHSH, CDR2 LQKENI. DNA of the CDR3: TGTGCCAGCTCACCGCAGAACAGGGGGCTAGGAGAAAAACTGTTTTTT. This translates into CASSPQNRGLGEKLFF.

There are a few counts of this clone. This specimen includes other DNA sequences encoding the same CDR3. The rearrangement joins TRBV30 to TRBJ2-3; a weak D match, TRBD2 (5 bases). The CDR3 is made up of 12 amino acids. Trimming cost V 0 bases and J 6 bases, with 7 bases left between them. Looked up from germline, CDR1 is GTSNPN and CDR2 is SVGIG (reference sequence). The CDR3 DNA follows: TGTGCCTGGAGTGTTACGGGGGATACGCAGTATTTT. Its protein product is CAWSVTGDTQYF.

A note on this clone: Compared with germline, one end of the junction differs, possibly owing to a read error. V gene TRBV7-7 combines with J gene TRBJ1-1; D gene uncertain. There are 13 residues in the CDR3. Germline CDR1 and CDR2: SSHAT and FNYEAQ (reference sequence). Written as DNA, the CDR3 is TGTGCTAGCAGCTCCAGTAAGAACACTGAAGCTTTCTTT. Residues: CASSSSKNTEAFF.

Turning to this clone: This sample also contains other DNA sequences that code for the same CDR3. This chain connects TRBV2 to TRBJ2-5; D unclear. Trimming left V 5 bases short and J 0 bases short, with 4 bases between. CDR3 size: 12 residues. CDR1 is SNHLY, CDR2 FYNNEI, per germline. In DNA, the CDR3 is TGTGCCAGCAGTTGGGACCAAGAGACCCAGTACTTC. Its protein is CASSWDQETQYF.

This rearrangement joins TRBV27 to TRBJ1-5; TRBD1 is a possible D gene (5 bases). The germline CDR1 and CDR2 sequences are MNHEY and SMNVEV (reference sequence). CDR3 length equals 14 residues. Trimming pared 2 bases from V and 7 bases from J, leaving 12 bases between. The CDR3 DNA sequence: TGTGCCAGCAGTTTAGAGGGGATTGGACAGCCCCAGCATTTT. Translation: CASSLEGIGQPQHF.

This clone has only a few counts. The chain is built from TRBV7-2 and TRBJ2-1; D might be TRBD1 or TRBD2, each matching 5 bases. Germline V gene lookup returns CDR1 SGHTA and CDR2 FQGNSA. This CDR3 has 12 amino acids. Trimming removed 8 bases at V and 2 bases at J, with 7 bases between. The CDR3 spells CASGGAYNEQFF. The CDR3 nucleotides are TGTGCCAGCGGGGGTGCCTACAATGAGCAGTTCTTC.

The sample holds a few counts of this clone. The chain links TRBV2 to TRBJ2-1; D may be TRBD2 (6 bases). CDR3 length equals 15 residues. Trimming shortened V by 6 bases and J by 11 bases, and 23 bases separated the two germline ends. CDR1 and CDR2 (germline): SNHLY, FYNNEI. The CDR3 DNA reads as TGTGCCAGCAGACTAGGGGACGATAGGGGCGGGAAGCAGTTCTTC. Its translation: CASRLGDDRGGKQFF.

The CDR3 loop reads CASSPDEVPYEQYF. The CDR3 DNA reads TGTGCCAGCAGTCCTGACGAGGTGCCCTACGAGCAGTACTTC. The V and J genes are TRBV6-5 and TRBJ2-7, with D unclear. Germline assignment: CDR1 MNHEY and CDR2 SVGAGI. The V end lost 5 bases, the J end lost 2 bases, and 13 bases lay between the germline ends. This CDR3 has 14 amino acids.

This clone was observed a few times. The chain employs TRBV4-1 and TRBJ1-5, with 8 nucleotides matching TRBD1. J gave up 0 bases and V 1 base, and 14 bases lay outside the gene matches. Germline loops: CDR1 MGHRA, CDR2 YSYEKL. This CDR3 contains 20 residues. CDR3 protein: CASSQAGRGQALYSNQPQHF. For the CDR3, the DNA is TGCGCCAGCAGCCAAGCGGGCCGGGGACAGGCGCTTTATAGCAATCAGCCCCAGCATTTT.

The chain combines TRBV5-1 with TRBJ1-6, with D uncertain. The V gene's germline CDR1 is SGHRS and CDR2 YFSETQ. The CDR3 runs 14 residues. DNA for the CDR3: TGCGCAACAGCTCCCGGCGGAGGGAATTCACCCCTCCACTTT. This codes for CATAPGGGNSPLHF.

The V and J genes are TRBV11-1 and TRBJ2-5, with D possibly being TRBD2 (5 bases). CDR1 and CDR2 from the germline V gene are SGHAT and FQDESV (reference sequence). With 2 bases removed from V and 9 bases from J, the gap between germline ends came to 10 bases. This CDR3 comprises 12 residues. In DNA form, the CDR3 reads TGTGCCAGCAGCTTATTCGAGCGGTCCCAGTACTTC. Translation: CASSLFERSQYF.

The rearrangement links TRBV5-1 to TRBJ2-3, with D perhaps matching TRBD2 (5 bases). Per germline, CDR1 SGHRS and CDR2 YFSETQ. V was clipped by 0 bases and J by 0 bases, with 17 bases between them. This CDR3 is built from 18 residues. The DNA for the CDR3 is TGCGCCAGCAGCTTGGGCATGGTAGCGTCGGCCAGCACAGATACGCAGTATTTT. Its translation: CASSLGMVASASTDTQYF.

The chain links TRBV5-4 to TRBJ1-6, with TRBD1 as a possible D gene (6 bases). Germline V gene sequence: CDR1 SGHNT, CDR2 YYREEE (reference sequence). Between the trimmed V and J ends, which lost 4 bases and 6 bases, there was a span of 11 bases. This CDR3 contains 14 residues. CDR3 amino acids: CASSRTEGNSPLHF. CDR3 in DNA: TGTGCCAGCAGCCGGACAGAGGGTAATTCACCCCTCCACTTT.

The chain carries TRBV2 and TRBJ2-5; D may be TRBD2 (7 bases). V gave up 8 bases and J gave up 5 bases, with 9 bases separating them. The germline V gene encodes CDR1 SNHLY and CDR2 FYNNEI. The CDR3 length is 11 residues. CDR3 sequence (DNA): TGTGCCAGCGAGGGGGGGGAGACCCAGTACTTC. Translation: CASEGGETQYF.

This clone was picked up a small number of times. The chain combines TRBV29-1 with TRBJ1-5; TRBD1 might be the D (6 bases). Trimming removed 4 bases at V and 3 bases at J, with 19 bases between. Germline V CDR1 and CDR2: SQVTM, ANQGSEA. The CDR3 runs 16 residues. CDR3 in amino acids: CSVGESGEGSNQPQHF. For the CDR3, the DNA is TGCAGCGTTGGGGAATCAGGGGAAGGGTCCAATCAGCCCCAGCATTTT.

The V and J genes are TRBV4-3 and TRBJ2-1, with TRBD1 as a possible D gene (5 bases). Deletions cut 4 bases from V and 3 bases from J, with 16 bases between. The CDR3 contains 16 residues. The germline V gene encodes CDR1 LGHNA and CDR2 YSLEER. The CDR3: CASSRLGPDSYNEQFF. Here the CDR3 DNA reads TGCGCCAGCAGCCGCCTAGGCCCCGACAGCTACAATGAGCAGTTCTTC.

The rearrangement joins TRBV6-4 to TRBJ2-1; tentative D call: TRBD1 (6 bases). The V and J ends lost 5 bases and 3 bases respectively, with 8 bases between them. This CDR3 has 13 residues. Per germline, CDR1 MRHNA and CDR2 SNTAGT. The CDR3 bases are TGTGCCAGCAGTCCGACAGGCTACAATGAGCAGTTCTTC. Translation: CASSPTGYNEQFF.

The chain couples TRBV9 to TRBJ2-7; 7 bases are shared with TRBD2. J was trimmed by 0 bases and V by 4 bases; bases with no gene match: 10. The CDR3 has 16 amino acids. Looked up from germline, CDR1 is SGDLS and CDR2 is YYNGEE. The CDR3 region is CASSPRGDASSYEQYF. The CDR3 coding sequence is TGTGCCAGCAGCCCCCGGGGGGACGCTAGCTCCTACGAGCAGTACTTC.

This clone was seen a handful of times. The chain couples TRBV28 to TRBJ2-1; 11 nucleotides agree with TRBD2. Germline trimming cut 3 bases from V and 10 bases from J; bases unmatched to any gene: 8. Germline V gene sequence: CDR1 MDHEN, CDR2 SYDVKM. CDR3 length: 15 residues. The DNA for the CDR3 is TGTGCCAGCAGTTTCATAGCGGGAGGGCCATGGGAGCAGTTCTTC. Protein product: CASSFIAGGPWEQFF. Full variable domain (missing parts from reference TRBV28 and TRBJ2-1): DVKVTQSSRYLVKRTGEKVFLECVQDMDHENMFWYRQDPGLGLRLIYFSYDVKMKEKGDIPEGYSVSREKKERFSLILESASTNQTSMYLCASSFIAGGPWEQFFGPGTRLTVL.

This chain joins TRBV27 and TRBJ2-3; TRBD1 matches 8 bases. J was trimmed by 2 bases and V by 5 bases; bases with no gene match: 6. The CDR3 loop spans 15 amino acids. CDR1 is MNHEY, CDR2 SMNVEV, per germline (reference sequence). CDR3 coding DNA: TGTGCCAGCAGTCCAAGACAGGGGATCACAGATACGCAGTATTTT. Encoded protein: CASSPRQGITDTQYF.

The sample holds a few counts of this clone. The chain recombines TRBV29-1 with TRBJ2-4; tentative D call: TRBD1 (5 bases). Trimming took off 4 bases at V and 0 bases at J, with 7 bases between the two ends. Germline assignment: CDR1 SQVTM and CDR2 ANQGSEA. The CDR3 is made up of 13 amino acids. Here the CDR3 reads CSVVRVAKNIQYF. In DNA form, the CDR3 reads TGCAGCGTTGTCAGGGTAGCCAAAAACATTCAGTACTTC.

The CDR3 DNA reads TGTGCCAGCAGCTTCCAGAGCGGCCAAGAGACCCAGTACTTC. It yields the protein CASSFQSGQETQYF. The genes are TRBV11-2 and TRBJ2-5; D might be TRBD2 (5 bases). The germline V gene encodes CDR1 SGHAT and CDR2 FQNNGV. The CDR3 contains 14 residues. The ends were cut back, 3 bases at V and 1 base at J, with 9 bases in the middle.

This clone came up a few times. The chain uses TRBV7-2 and TRBJ1-6, with D maybe TRBD1 (5 bases). This CDR3 has 12 residues. CDR1 is SGHTA and CDR2 is FQGNSA in the germline V gene. The V end lost 4 bases, the J end lost 7 bases, and 5 bases lay between the germline ends. DNA of the CDR3: TGTGCCAGCAGCTCAGGGAATTCACCCCTCCACTTT. Amino acid sequence: CASSSGNSPLHF.

V is TRBV29-1 and J is TRBJ2-2; either TRBD1 or TRBD2 may supply D (5 bases each). V lost 4 bases, J lost 0 bases, and 9 bases lay in between. Germline V gives CDR1 SQVTM, CDR2 ANQGSEA. The length of the CDR3 is 14 residues. DNA for the CDR3: TGCAGCGTTGGAGGGGTAGCGAACACCGGGGAGCTGTTTTTT. Protein sequence: CSVGGVANTGELFF.

This clone was counted only a few times. This chain joins TRBV29-1 and TRBJ2-2, with a possible D match to TRBD2 (6 bases). V was trimmed by 6 bases and J by 0 bases, leaving 14 bases between them. Germline lookup yields CDR1 SQVTM and CDR2 ANQGSEA. This CDR3 region has 15 residues. As DNA, the CDR3 is TGCAGCGTGGTCCCGGCGGGGACGAACACCGGGGAGCTGTTTTTT. Translating gives CSVVPAGTNTGELFF.

This clone was seen a handful of times. The chain recombines TRBV30 with TRBJ1-2; possibly TRBD1 for D (5 bases). Germline V gene data show CDR1 as GTSNPN and CDR2 as SVGIG (reference sequence). V was shortened by 3 bases and J by 7 bases, with 9 bases between the two germline ends. The CDR3 spans 11 residues. The CDR3 protein is CAWSRGPGYTF. DNA of the CDR3: TGTGCCTGGAGCCGGGGCCCTGGCTACACCTTC.